These 29 T cell receptor beta chains were sequenced from one sample in a study of CDR3 diversity in severe acne. TCRdb reprocessed the PCR reads via MiXCR and lists one record per CDR3 protein. Here the sample spans around 94,000 distinct CDR3 sequences, 51% being singletons. Sequencing was carried out using blood. These receptors were taken from a male donor with acne.

With respect to this clonotype: An end of the junction does not agree with germline; a read error may underlie this. This sequence joins TRBV2 and TRBJ2-1, with no clear D. The CDR3 is 13 residues long. Germline lookup yields CDR1 SNHLY and CDR2 FYNNEI. CDR3 in amino acids: CASREAAYNEQVF. DNA for the CDR3: TGTGCCTCCCGCGAAGCAGCGTACAATGAGCAGGTATTC.

In DNA, the CDR3 is TGTGCCAGCAGACTGGGACTAGCGGGAGGGCCGGTCTACGAGCAGTACTTC. It specifies CASRLGLAGGPVYEQYF. V usage is TRBV6-5 and J usage is TRBJ2-7, with TRBD2 matching 16 bases. The CDR3 has 17 amino acids. Germline V gene lookup returns CDR1 MNHEY and CDR2 SVGAGI. The V gene end was trimmed by 6 bases and the J gene end by 3 bases; junction bases not matched to a gene: 8.

V gene TRBV25-1 combines with J gene TRBJ2-2; D not certain. From germline, CDR1 is MGHDK and CDR2 SYGVNS. There are 16 residues in the CDR3. Trimming stripped 4 bases from V and 1 base from J, with 13 bases between. DNA for the CDR3: TGTGCCAGCAGTGGACGAGGTAGTTTGAACACCGGGGAGCTGTTTTTT. Amino acids: CASSGRGSLNTGELFF.

Comments on this clonotype: A clone one base away is much larger, so this may be a read error. The rearrangement uses TRBV19 and TRBJ1-2; possibly TRBD1 for D (5 bases). This CDR3 is built from 16 residues. Trimming pared 0 bases from V and 4 bases from J, leaving 15 bases between. CDR1 and CDR2 from the germline V gene are LNHDA and SQIVND (reference sequence). The CDR3 nucleotides read TGTGCCAGTAGTATAGATCGGGGCAGCCCTAGCTATGGCTACACCTTC. Translation gives CASSIDRGSPSYGYTF.

In this sample, this clonotype turned up many times. This chain links TRBV6-1 with TRBJ2-7; unclear D gene. The CDR3 runs 13 residues. CDR1 and CDR2 (germline): MNHNS, SASEGT. Between the trimmed V and J ends, which lost 6 bases and 3 bases, there was a span of 12 bases. The chain's CDR3 is CASSMSRYYEQYV. In DNA form, the CDR3 reads TGTGCCAGCAGCATGTCCCGTTACTACGAGCAGTACGTC.

The rearrangement uses TRBV28 and TRBJ2-3; D is possibly TRBD1 (6 bases). V was shortened by 7 bases and J by 0 bases, with 14 bases between the two germline ends. Germline loops: CDR1 MDHEN, CDR2 SYDVKM. This CDR3 spans 15 amino acids. CDR3 DNA: TGTGCCAGCACCCACGGGACAACGAGCACAGATACGCAGTATTTT. Translation gives CASTHGTTSTDTQYF.

This clonotype showed up many times. In DNA form, the CDR3 reads TGTGCCAGCAGCTCTATAGCGGGAACACGAGCAGATACGCAGTATTTT. As protein: CASSSIAGTRADTQYF. V usage is TRBV28 and J usage is TRBJ2-3; 8 nucleotides line up with TRBD2. Germline CDR1 reads MDHEN; CDR2 reads SYDVKM. V lost 6 bases and J lost 4; bases outside the gene matches: 12. This CDR3 contains 16 residues.

V and J are TRBV6-1 and TRBJ1-3; the D is unclear. The CDR3 has 14 residues. Trimming pared 7 bases from V and 0 bases from J, leaving 10 bases between. The germline V gene encodes CDR1 MNHNS and CDR2 SASEGT. CDR3 residues: CASKLEISGNTIYF. DNA for the CDR3: TGTGCCAGCAAGTTAGAGATCTCTGGAAACACCATATATTTT.

The CDR3 nucleotides read TGTGCCAGCAGTCTCGCCGGGTGGAAGAGCTCTGGAAACACCATATATTTT. This encodes CASSLAGWKSSGNTIYF. The chain has TRBV25-1 and TRBJ1-3, with no clear D. There are 17 residues in the CDR3. The V and J ends lost 5 bases and 0 bases respectively, with 17 bases between them. Germline V gives CDR1 MGHDK, CDR2 SYGVNS.

This clonotype appeared many times. The CDR3, as DNA: TGTGCCAGCAGTTTAGCCTCTGGGGCCAACGTCCTGACTTTC. It encodes CASSLASGANVLTF. The V and J genes are TRBV27 and TRBJ2-6; no clear D. Trimming removed 2 bases from V and 0 bases from J, with 2 bases in between. The CDR3 covers 14 residues. Germline V gene lookup returns CDR1 MNHEY and CDR2 SMNVEV (reference sequence).

The chain is built from TRBV20-1 and TRBJ2-5; possible D gene TRBD2, 6 bases. V was trimmed by 3 bases and J by 4 bases, leaving 9 bases between them. CDR1 DFQATT and CDR2 SNEGSKA come from the germline V gene (reference sequence). CDR3 size: 12 residues. CDR3 amino acids: CSASLGGETQYF. Here the CDR3 DNA reads TGCAGTGCTAGTTTGGGGGGAGAGACCCAGTACTTC.

In this sample, this clonotype turned up many times. This rearrangement joins TRBV7-2 to TRBJ2-5; D possibly corresponds to TRBD2 (7 bases). CDR3 size: 15 residues. Germline-derived CDR1 and CDR2 are SGHTA and FQGNSA. V was cut by 0 bases and J by 5 bases, with 13 bases left in between. The CDR3 DNA sequence: TGTGCCAGCAGCTTAGCGGGGGGGCCATGGGAGACCCAGTACTTC. Translation: CASSLAGGPWETQYF.

At least ten counts were recorded for this clonotype. This chain joins TRBV4-2 and TRBJ2-3, with TRBD2 matching over 9 bases. This CDR3 contains 17 residues. Germline CDR1 and CDR2: LGHNA and YNFKEQ. The J segment lost 0 bases and the V segment lost 3 bases, leaving 7 bases of the junction unmatched. CDR3 in amino acids: CASSHEGLALSTDTQYF. In DNA form, the CDR3 reads TGTGCCAGCAGCCATGAAGGACTAGCGCTAAGCACAGATACGCAGTATTTT.

This clonotype showed up just once. CDR3 in amino acids: CASSSGFYNSPLHF. The CDR3 DNA sequence: TGTGCCAGCAGCTCGGGTTTCTATAATTCACCCCTCCACTTT. This chain connects TRBV7-3 to TRBJ1-6; D is undetermined. There are 14 residues in the CDR3. V lost 4 bases, J lost 3 bases, and 7 bases lay in between. Per germline, CDR1 SGHTA and CDR2 FQGTGA.

The chain joins TRBV7-2 to TRBJ1-1; D is unresolved. This CDR3 spans 14 amino acids. V was shortened by 5 bases and J by 5 bases, with 15 bases between the two germline ends. Germline CDR1 is SGHTA and CDR2 is FQGNSA. The CDR3 DNA is TGTGCCAGCAGCGAGCAGCTGCTGATGACTGAAGCTTTCTTT. This encodes CASSEQLLMTEAFF.

Of note for this clonotype: The missing conserved phenylalanine or tryptophan at the end of this CDR3 makes a read error likely. No DNA is shown, since the ends of the CDR3 on it are uncertain; the CDR3 is the one TCRdb lists. This rearrangement joins TRBV9 to TRBJ2-5; the D call TRBD2 from the table was never checked on the DNA. The CDR3 is 14 residues long, ends included. Per germline, CDR1 SGDLS and CDR2 YYNGEE. The CDR3 loop is CASSAGTSGSNIDL.

The chain has TRBV24-1 and TRBJ1-1; D gene ambiguous. This CDR3 region has 13 residues. The germline V gene encodes CDR1 KGHDR and CDR2 SFDVKD. V lost 8 bases and J lost 1, with 10 bases in between. This CDR3 reads CATTFGSNTEAFF. CDR3 coding DNA: TGTGCCACCACGTTTGGGTCGAACACTGAAGCTTTCTTT.

This clonotype was observed a handful of times. Written as DNA, the CDR3 is TGTGCCAGCAGGCCCCTGGGGGGGCTGGAGGGAACGCAGTATTTT. It translates to CASRPLGGLEGTQYF. The chain has TRBV7-9 and TRBJ2-3; possible D gene TRBD2, 7 bases. The V gene lost 6 bases and the J gene lost 9 bases, with 22 bases spanning the gap. This CDR3 is built from 15 residues. Germline V gene data show CDR1 as SEHNR and CDR2 as FQNEAQ (reference sequence).

The rearrangement uses TRBV29-1 and TRBJ2-6; TRBD2 matches 11 bases. This CDR3 is built from 18 residues. The trim removed 1 base at V and 4 bases at J, leaving 9 bases unmatched. The germline V gene has CDR1 SQVTM and CDR2 ANQGSEA. The CDR3 DNA follows: TGCAGCGTTGAAGTGACTAGCGGGACCGTGGGGGGGGCCAACGTCCTGACTTTC. Translation gives CSVEVTSGTVGGANVLTF. The whole variable domain, filled in from reference TRBV29-1 and TRBJ2-6, reads SAVISQKPSRDICQRGTSLTIQCQVDSQVTMMFWYRQQPGQSLTLIATANQGSEATYESGFVIDKFPISRPNLTFSTLTVSNMSPEDSSIYLCSVEVTSGTVGGANVLTFGAGSRLTVL.

V usage is TRBV4-3 and J usage is TRBJ1-5; D gene ambiguous. The CDR3 runs 13 residues. Trimming took off 4 bases at V and 5 bases at J, with 9 bases between the two ends. CDR1 and CDR2 from the germline V gene are LGHNA and YSLEER. The chain's CDR3 is CASSPEFYQPQHF. In nucleotides, the CDR3 is TGCGCCAGCAGCCCAGAGTTCTATCAGCCCCAGCATTTT.

This clonotype was counted only a few times. The chain combines TRBV25-1 with TRBJ2-7; tentative D call: TRBD1 (6 bases). The CDR3 spans 15 residues. CDR1 is MGHDK and CDR2 is SYGVNS in the germline V gene. Trimming cost V 6 bases and J 2 bases, with 17 bases left between them. CDR3 DNA: TGTGCCAGCAGGGGGGCGACAGGAGCTCCCTACGAGCAGTACTTC. Its translation is CASRGATGAPYEQYF.

J is TRBJ2-2 and V is TRBV20-1; 8 bases fit TRBD2. The germline V gene encodes CDR1 DFQATT and CDR2 SNEGSKA (reference sequence). Trimming cost V 0 bases and J 6 bases; bases outside gene matches: 15. The CDR3 runs 18 residues. Here the CDR3 reads CSARDQTRRGAGAGELFF. In DNA, the CDR3 is TGCAGTGCTAGAGATCAGACACGGCGGGGGGCGGGAGCCGGGGAGCTGTTTTTT.

V gene TRBV9 combines with J gene TRBJ2-7, with a tentative D call TRBD2 (6 bases). V dropped 3 bases and J dropped 3 bases, with 13 bases sitting between them. CDR3 length: 14 residues. Germline-derived CDR1 and CDR2 are SGDLS and YYNGEE. The CDR3 sequence: CASSGSRGNYEQYF. The CDR3 nucleotides read TGTGCCAGCAGCGGCTCTCGGGGGAACTACGAGCAGTACTTC.

Comments on this clonotype: Possible read error: a much larger clone is one base away. The chain links TRBV20-1 to TRBJ1-1; D gene unclear. Germline CDR1 DFQATT, CDR2 SNEGSKA (reference sequence). The CDR3 consists of 13 residues. In DNA, the CDR3 is TGCAGTGCTCCCATTTATGGTGGAACTGAAGCTTGCTTT. Its translation: CSAPIYGGTEACF.

The chain couples TRBV24-1 to TRBJ2-5; 8 bases align to TRBD2. Germline CDR1 and CDR2: KGHDR and SFDVKD. This CDR3 has 14 residues. V shed 0 bases and J 4 bases; nucleotides not matched to a gene: 0. CDR3 DNA sequence: TGTGCCACCAGTGATTTGACTAGCGGAGAGACCCAGTACTTC. This translates into CATSDLTSGETQYF.

V gene TRBV12-5 combines with J gene TRBJ1-2, with D unresolved. Trimming removed 4 bases from V and 3 bases from J, with 12 bases in between. Germline V CDR1 and CDR2: LGHNT, FRNRAP. CDR3 length equals 14 residues. In DNA form, the CDR3 reads TGTGCTAGTGGTTCGCCCGACCGAGACTATGGCTACACCTTC. Encoded protein: CASGSPDRDYGYTF. Using reference TRBV12-5 and TRBJ1-2 for the parts outside the CDR3, the full variable domain is DARVTQTPRHKVTEMGQEVTMRCQPILGHNTVFWYRQTMMQGLELLAYFRNRAPLDDSGMPKDRFSAEMPDATLATLKIQPSEPRDSAVYFCASGSPDRDYGYTFGSGTRLTVV.

As to this clonotype: In this CDR3 the conserved last residue, phenylalanine or tryptophan, is missing, so a read error is likely. The V call is TRBV7-3, the J call TRBJ2-6, with 8 bases matching TRBD1. Looked up from germline, CDR1 is SGHTA and CDR2 is FQGTGA. CDR3 length: 17 residues. The ends lost 1 base at V and 2 bases at J; junction bases unmatched: 4. CDR3 in DNA: TGTGCCAGCAGCTTAAACCCAGGGGGCGCTGGGGCCAACGTCCTGACTCTC. Protein sequence: CASSLNPGGAGANVLTL.

The chain recombines TRBV10-1 with TRBJ1-1; D is perhaps TRBD1 (6 bases). Trimming removed 6 bases from V and 4 bases from J, with 9 bases in between. Germline CDR1 and CDR2: WNHNN and SYGVQD (reference sequence). CDR3 length equals 12 residues. Here the CDR3 reads CASSRGATEAFF. In DNA, the CDR3 is TGCGCCAGCAGCCGGGGGGCCACTGAAGCTTTCTTT.

This clonotype has a count of ten or more. The chain couples TRBV5-8 to TRBJ1-3; D is unresolved. Germline CDR1 reads SGHTS; CDR2 reads YDEGEE. The CDR3 is made up of 15 amino acids. Trimming removed 1 base from V and 0 bases from J, with 8 bases in between. This chain's CDR3 is CASSLHSASGNTIYF. The DNA for the CDR3 is TGTGCCAGCAGCTTGCACTCAGCCTCTGGAAACACCATATATTTT. The full variable domain, its missing parts supplied by reference TRBV5-8 and TRBJ1-3, is EAGVTQSPTHLIKTRGQQATLRCSPISGHTSVYWYQQALGLGLQFLLWYDEGEERNRGNFPPRFSGRQFPNYSSELNVNALELEDSALYLCASSLHSASGNTIYFGEGSWLTVV.